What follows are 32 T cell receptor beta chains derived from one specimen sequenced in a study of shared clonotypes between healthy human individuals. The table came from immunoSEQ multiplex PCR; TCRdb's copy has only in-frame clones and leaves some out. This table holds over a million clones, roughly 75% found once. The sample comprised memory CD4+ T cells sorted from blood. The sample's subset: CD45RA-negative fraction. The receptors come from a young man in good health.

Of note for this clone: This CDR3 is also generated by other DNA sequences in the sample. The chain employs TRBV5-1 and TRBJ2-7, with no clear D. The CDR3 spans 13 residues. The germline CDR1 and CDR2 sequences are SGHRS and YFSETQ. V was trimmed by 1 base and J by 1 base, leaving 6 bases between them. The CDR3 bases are TGCGCCAGCAGCTTGCTCAGTTCCTACGAGCAGTACTTC. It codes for CASSLLSSYEQYF.

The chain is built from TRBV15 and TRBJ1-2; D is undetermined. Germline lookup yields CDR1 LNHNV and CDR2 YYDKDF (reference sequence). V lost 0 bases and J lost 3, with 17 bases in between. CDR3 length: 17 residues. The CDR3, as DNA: TGTGCCACCAGCAGAGATGATACCTCGACCCTCTACTATGGCTACACCTTC. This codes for CATSRDDTSTLYYGYTF.

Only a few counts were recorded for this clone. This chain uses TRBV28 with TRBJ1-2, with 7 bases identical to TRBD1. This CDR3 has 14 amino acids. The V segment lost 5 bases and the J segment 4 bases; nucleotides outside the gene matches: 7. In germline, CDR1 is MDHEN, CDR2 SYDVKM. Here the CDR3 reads CASSRETGRYGYTF. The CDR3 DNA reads TGTGCCAGCAGTCGGGAGACAGGGCGCTATGGCTACACCTTC.

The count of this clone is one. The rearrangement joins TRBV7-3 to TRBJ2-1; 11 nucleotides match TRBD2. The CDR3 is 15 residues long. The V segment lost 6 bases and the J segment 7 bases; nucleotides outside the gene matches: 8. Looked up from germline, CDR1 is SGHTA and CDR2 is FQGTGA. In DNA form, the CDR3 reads TGTGCCAGCAGACAAATAGCGGGGGGGCCGAATGAGCAGTTCTTC. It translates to CASRQIAGGPNEQFF.

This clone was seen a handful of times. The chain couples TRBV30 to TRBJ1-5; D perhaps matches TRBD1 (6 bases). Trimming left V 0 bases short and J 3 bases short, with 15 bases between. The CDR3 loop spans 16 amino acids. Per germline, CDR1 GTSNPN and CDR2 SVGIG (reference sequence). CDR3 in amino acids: CAWSVQRGLFNQPQHF. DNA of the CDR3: TGTGCCTGGAGTGTACAACGGGGGCTTTTCAATCAGCCCCAGCATTTT.

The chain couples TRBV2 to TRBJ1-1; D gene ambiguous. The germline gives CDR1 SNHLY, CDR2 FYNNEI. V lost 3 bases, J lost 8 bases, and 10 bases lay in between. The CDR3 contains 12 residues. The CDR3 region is CASSDGVIEAFF. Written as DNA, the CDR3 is TGTGCCAGCAGTGATGGGGTAATCGAAGCTTTCTTT.

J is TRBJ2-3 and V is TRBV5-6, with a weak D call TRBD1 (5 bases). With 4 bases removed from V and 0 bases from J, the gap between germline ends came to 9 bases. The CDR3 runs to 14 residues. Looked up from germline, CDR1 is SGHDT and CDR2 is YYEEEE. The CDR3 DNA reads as TGTGCCAGCAGCCCCCAGGGTAGCACAGATACGCAGTATTTT. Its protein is CASSPQGSTDTQYF. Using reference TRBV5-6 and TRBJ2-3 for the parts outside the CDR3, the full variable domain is DAGVTQSPTHLIKTRGQQVTLRCSPKSGHDTVSWYQQALGQGPQFIFQYYEEEERQRGNFPDRFSGHQFPNYSSELNVNALLLGDSALYLCASSPQGSTDTQYFGPGTRLTVL.

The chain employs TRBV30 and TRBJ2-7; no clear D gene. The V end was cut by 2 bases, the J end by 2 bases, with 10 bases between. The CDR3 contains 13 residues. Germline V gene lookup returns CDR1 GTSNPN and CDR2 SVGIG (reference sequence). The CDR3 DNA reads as TGTGCCTGGAGTCAAACTTACCCCTACGAGCAGTACTTC. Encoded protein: CAWSQTYPYEQYF.

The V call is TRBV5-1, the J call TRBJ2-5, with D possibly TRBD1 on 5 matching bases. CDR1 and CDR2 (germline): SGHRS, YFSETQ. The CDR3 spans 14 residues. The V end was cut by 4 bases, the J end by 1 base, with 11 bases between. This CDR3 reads CASSTMTVQETQYF. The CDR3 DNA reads TGCGCCAGCAGCACTATGACAGTCCAAGAGACCCAGTACTTC.

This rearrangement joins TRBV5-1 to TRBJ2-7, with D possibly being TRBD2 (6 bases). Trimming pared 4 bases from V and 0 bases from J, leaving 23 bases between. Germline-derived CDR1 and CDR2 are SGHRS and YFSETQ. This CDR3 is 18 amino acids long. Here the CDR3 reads CASSERESGLLSSYEQYF. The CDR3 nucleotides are TGCGCCAGCAGCGAACGCGAATCGGGACTCTTGAGCTCCTACGAGCAGTACTTC.

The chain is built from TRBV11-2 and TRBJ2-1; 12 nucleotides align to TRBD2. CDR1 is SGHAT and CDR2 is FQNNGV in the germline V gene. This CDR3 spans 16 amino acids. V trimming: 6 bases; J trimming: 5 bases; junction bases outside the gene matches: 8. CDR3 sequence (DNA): TGTGCCAGCAGGCCTATTGGACTAGCGGGGAACAATGAGCAGTTCTTC. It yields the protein CASRPIGLAGNNEQFF.

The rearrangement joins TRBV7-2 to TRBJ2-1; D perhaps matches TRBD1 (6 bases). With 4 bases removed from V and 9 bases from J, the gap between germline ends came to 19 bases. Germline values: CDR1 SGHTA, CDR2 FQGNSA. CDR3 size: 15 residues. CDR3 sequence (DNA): TGTGCCAGCAGCTCAAGACGGACAGAATCGACTGAGCAGTTCTTC. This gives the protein CASSSRRTESTEQFF.

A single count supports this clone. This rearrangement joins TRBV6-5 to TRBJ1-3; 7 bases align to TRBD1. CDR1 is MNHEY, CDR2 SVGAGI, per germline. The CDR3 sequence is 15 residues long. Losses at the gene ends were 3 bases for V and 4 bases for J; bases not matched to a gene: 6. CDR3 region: CASSYQTGKGNTIYF. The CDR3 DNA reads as TGTGCCAGCAGTTATCAGACAGGGAAGGGAAACACCATATATTTT.

Here the CDR3 reads CASSVGGGNNQPQHF. CDR3 coding DNA: TGTGCCAGCAGCGTAGGGGGAGGGAACAATCAGCCCCAGCATTTT. This rearrangement joins TRBV9 to TRBJ1-5, with D hard to call. The CDR3 covers 15 residues. V shed 0 bases and J shed 3 bases, with 10 bases lying between them. Per the germline V gene, CDR1 is SGDLS and CDR2 is YYNGEE.

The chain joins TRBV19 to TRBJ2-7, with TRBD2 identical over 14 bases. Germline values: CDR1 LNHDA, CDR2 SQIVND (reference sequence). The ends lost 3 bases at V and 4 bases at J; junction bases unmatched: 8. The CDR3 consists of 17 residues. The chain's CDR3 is CASSMSTSGRDLYEQYF. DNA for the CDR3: TGTGCCAGTAGTATGTCGACTAGCGGGAGGGATCTTTACGAGCAGTACTTC.

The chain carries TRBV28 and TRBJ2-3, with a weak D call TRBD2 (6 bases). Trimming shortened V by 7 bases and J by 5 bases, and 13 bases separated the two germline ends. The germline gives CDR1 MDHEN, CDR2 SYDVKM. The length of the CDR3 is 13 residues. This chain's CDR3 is CASNRGDGDTQYF. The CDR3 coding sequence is TGTGCCAGCAACCGCGGGGATGGAGATACGCAGTATTTT.

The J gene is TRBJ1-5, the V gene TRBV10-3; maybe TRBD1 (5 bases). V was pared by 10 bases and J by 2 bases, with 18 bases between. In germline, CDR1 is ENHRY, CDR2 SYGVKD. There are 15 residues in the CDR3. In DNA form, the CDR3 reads TGTGCCACTACCCAACAGGCTGGAGGCAATCAGCCCCAGCATTTT. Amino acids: CATTQQAGGNQPQHF.

The CDR3 bases are TGTGCCAGCACCACGACGGGACTCCTGAGCAATGAGCAGTTCTTC. It is translated as CASTTTGLLSNEQFF. This chain uses TRBV28 with TRBJ2-1, with D maybe TRBD2 (6 bases). Deletions cut 7 bases from V and 6 bases from J, with 19 bases between. Germline CDR1 is MDHEN and CDR2 is SYDVKM. This CDR3 has 15 residues.

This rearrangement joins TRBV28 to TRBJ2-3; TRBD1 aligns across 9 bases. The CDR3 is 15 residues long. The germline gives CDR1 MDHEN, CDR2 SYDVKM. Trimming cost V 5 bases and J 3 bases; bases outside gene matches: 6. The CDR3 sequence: CASSHRGRLTDTQYF. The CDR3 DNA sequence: TGTGCCAGCAGTCACAGGGGGCGGTTAACAGATACGCAGTATTTT.

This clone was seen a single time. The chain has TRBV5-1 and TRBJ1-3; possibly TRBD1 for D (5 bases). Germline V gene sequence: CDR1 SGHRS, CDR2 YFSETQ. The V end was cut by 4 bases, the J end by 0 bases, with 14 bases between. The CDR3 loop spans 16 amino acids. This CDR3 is CASSPGTYSSGNTIYF. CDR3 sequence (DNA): TGCGCCAGCAGCCCCGGGACCTATTCCTCTGGAAACACCATATATTTT.

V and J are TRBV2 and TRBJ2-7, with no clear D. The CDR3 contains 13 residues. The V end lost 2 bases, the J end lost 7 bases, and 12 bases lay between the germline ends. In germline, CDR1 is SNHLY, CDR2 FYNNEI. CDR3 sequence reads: CASSERFLKEQYF. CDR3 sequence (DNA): TGTGCCAGCAGTGAACGATTCTTAAAAGAGCAGTACTTC.

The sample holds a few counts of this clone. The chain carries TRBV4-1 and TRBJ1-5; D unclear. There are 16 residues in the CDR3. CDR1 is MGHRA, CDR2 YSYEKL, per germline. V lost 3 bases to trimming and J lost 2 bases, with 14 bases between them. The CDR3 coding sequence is TGCGCCAGCAGCCAGGAGGGTAATAGGGGCAATCAGCCCCAGCATTTT. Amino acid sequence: CASSQEGNRGNQPQHF.

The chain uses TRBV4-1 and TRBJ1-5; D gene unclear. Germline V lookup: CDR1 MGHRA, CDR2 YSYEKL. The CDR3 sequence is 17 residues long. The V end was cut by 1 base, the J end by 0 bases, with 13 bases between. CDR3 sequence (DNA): TGCGCCAGCAGCCAAGCAGGCAGTGCCTATAGCAATCAGCCCCAGCATTTT. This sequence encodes CASSQAGSAYSNQPQHF.

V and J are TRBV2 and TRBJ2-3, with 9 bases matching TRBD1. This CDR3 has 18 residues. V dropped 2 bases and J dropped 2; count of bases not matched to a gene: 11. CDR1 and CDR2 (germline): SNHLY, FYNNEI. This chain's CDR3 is CASSETGGGGYDTDTQYF. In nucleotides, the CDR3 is TGTGCCAGCAGTGAAACAGGGGGCGGGGGTTATGACACAGATACGCAGTATTTT.

CDR3 protein: CAIRETGDTQYF. In nucleotides, the CDR3 is TGTGCCATCAGGGAAACAGGAGATACGCAGTATTTT. The chain combines TRBV10-3 with TRBJ2-3; possible D gene TRBD1, 5 bases. CDR3 size: 12 residues. Trimming took 6 bases from V and 5 from J, leaving 9 bases between them. CDR1 and CDR2 from the germline V gene are ENHRY and SYGVKD.

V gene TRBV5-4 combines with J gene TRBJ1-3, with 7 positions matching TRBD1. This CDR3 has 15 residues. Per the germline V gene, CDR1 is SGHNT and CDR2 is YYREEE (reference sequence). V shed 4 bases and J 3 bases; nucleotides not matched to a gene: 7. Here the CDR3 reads CASSAGGELGNTIYF. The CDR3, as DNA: TGTGCCAGCAGCGCAGGGGGAGAACTTGGAAACACCATATATTTT.

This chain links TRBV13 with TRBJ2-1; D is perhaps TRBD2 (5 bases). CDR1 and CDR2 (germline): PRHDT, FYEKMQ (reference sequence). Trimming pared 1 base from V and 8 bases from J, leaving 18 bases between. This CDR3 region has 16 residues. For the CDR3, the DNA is TGTGCCAGCAGCTTAGTTCGGGATTTACTATTGGATGAGCAGTTCTTC. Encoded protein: CASSLVRDLLLDEQFF.

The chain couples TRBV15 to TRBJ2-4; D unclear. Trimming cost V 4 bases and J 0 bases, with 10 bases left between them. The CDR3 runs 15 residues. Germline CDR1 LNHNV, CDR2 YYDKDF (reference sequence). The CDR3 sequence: CATSNGEAAKNIQYF. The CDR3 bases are TGTGCCACCAGCAATGGTGAGGCAGCCAAAAACATTCAGTACTTC.

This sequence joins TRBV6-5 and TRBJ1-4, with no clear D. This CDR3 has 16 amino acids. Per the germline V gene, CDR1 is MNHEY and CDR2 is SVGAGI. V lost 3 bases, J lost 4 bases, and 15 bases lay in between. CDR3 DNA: TGTGCCAGCAGTTATCGACGGACGTCGGTTAATGAAAAACTGTTTTTT. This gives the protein CASSYRRTSVNEKLFF.

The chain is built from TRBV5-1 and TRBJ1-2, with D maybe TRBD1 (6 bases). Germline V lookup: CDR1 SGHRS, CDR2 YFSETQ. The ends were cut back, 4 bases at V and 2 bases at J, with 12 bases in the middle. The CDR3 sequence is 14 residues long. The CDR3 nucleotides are TGCGCCAGCAGCCCAGGGGTCGGAAACTATGGCTACACCTTC. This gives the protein CASSPGVGNYGYTF. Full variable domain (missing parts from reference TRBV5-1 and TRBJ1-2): KAGVTQTPRYLIKTRGQQVTLSCSPISGHRSVSWYQQTPGQGLQFLFEYFSETQRNKGNFPGRFSGRQFSNSRSEMNVSTLELGDSALYLCASSPGVGNYGYTFGSGTRLTVV.

The CDR3 DNA reads as TGTGCCATCAACCCCGGGGGGGATAATTCACCCCTCCACTTT. It is translated as CAINPGGDNSPLHF. V is TRBV10-3 and J is TRBJ1-6, with a tentative D call TRBD1 (5 bases). Trimming left V 7 bases short and J 5 bases short, with 12 bases between. The length of the CDR3 is 14 residues. Looked up from germline, CDR1 is ENHRY and CDR2 is SYGVKD.

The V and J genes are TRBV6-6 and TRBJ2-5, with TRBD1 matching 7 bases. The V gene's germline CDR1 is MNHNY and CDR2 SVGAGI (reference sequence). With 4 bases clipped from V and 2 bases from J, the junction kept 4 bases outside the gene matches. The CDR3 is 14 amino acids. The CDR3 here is CASSSYRGQETQYF. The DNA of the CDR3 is TGTGCCAGCAGTTCTTACAGGGGACAAGAGACCCAGTACTTC.